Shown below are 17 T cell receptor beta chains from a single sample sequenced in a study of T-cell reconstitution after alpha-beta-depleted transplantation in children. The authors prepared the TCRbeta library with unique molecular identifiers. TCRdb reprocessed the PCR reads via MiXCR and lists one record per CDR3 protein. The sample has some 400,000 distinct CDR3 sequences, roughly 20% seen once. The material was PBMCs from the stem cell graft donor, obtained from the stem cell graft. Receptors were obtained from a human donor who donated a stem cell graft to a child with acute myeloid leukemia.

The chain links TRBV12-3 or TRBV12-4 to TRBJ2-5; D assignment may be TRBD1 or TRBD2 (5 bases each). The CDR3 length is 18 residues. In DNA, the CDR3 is TGTACCTGCAGTGCCGGGGTACAGGTGGGGCACAATCGAGAGACCCAGTACTTC. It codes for CTCSAGVQVGHNRETQYF.

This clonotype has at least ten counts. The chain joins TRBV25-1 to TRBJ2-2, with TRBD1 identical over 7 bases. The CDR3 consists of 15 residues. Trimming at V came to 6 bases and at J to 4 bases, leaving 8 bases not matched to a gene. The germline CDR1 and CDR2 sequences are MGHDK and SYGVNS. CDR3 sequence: CASRGTGTATGELFF. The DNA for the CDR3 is TGTGCCAGCAGAGGAACCGGGACAGCCACCGGGGAGCTGTTTTTT. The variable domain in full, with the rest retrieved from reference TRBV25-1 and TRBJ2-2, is EADIYQTPRYLVIGTGKKITLECSQTMGHDKMYWYQQDPGMELHLIHYSYGVNSTEKGDLSSESTVSRIRTEHFPLTLESARPSHTSQYLCASRGTGTATGELFFGEGSRLTVL.

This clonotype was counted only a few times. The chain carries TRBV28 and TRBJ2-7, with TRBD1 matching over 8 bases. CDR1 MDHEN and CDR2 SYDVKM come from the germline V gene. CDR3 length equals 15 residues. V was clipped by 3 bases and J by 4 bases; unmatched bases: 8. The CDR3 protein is CASSFSGQGIYEQYF. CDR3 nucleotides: TGTGCCAGCAGTTTCTCAGGACAGGGCATTTACGAGCAGTACTTC. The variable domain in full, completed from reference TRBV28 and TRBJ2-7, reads DVKVTQSSRYLVKRTGEKVFLECVQDMDHENMFWYRQDPGLGLRLIYFSYDVKMKEKGDIPEGYSVSREKKERFSLILESASTNQTSMYLCASSFSGQGIYEQYFGPGTRLTVT.

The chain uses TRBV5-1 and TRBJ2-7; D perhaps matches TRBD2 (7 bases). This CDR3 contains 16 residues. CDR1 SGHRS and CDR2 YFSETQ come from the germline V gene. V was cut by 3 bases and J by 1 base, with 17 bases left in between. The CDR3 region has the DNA TGCGCCAGCAGCTGGGGGGGACATCAATCATCCTACGAGCAGTACTTC. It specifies CASSWGGHQSSYEQYF.

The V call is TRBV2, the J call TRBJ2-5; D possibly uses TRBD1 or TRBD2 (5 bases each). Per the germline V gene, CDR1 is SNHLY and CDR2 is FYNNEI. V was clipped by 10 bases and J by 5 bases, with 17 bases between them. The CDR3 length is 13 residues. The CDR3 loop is CATRRGERETQYF. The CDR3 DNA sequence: TGTGCCACCAGAAGAGGGGAGAGGGAGACCCAGTACTTC.

The CDR3 nucleotides are TGTGCCAGCAGCCAAGCTCACGGGACCACCTACGAGCAGTACTTC. This encodes CASSQAHGTTYEQYF. The chain is built from TRBV4-2 and TRBJ2-7; D might be TRBD1 or TRBD2, each matching 5 bases. CDR1 LGHNA and CDR2 YNFKEQ come from the germline V gene. The CDR3 sequence is 15 residues long. The V gene lost 1 base and the J gene lost 2 bases, with 12 bases spanning the gap.

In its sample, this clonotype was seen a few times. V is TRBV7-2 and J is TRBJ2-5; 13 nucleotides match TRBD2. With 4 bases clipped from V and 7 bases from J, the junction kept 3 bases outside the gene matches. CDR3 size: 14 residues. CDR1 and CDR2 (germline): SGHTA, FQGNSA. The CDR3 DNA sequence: TGTGCCAGCAGCTCGGGGACTAGCGGGGCGACCCAGTACTTC. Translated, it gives CASSSGTSGATQYF.

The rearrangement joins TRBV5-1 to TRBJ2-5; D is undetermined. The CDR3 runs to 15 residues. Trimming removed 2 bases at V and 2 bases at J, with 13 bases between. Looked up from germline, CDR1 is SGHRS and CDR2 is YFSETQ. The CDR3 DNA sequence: TGCGCCAGCAGCTTAAGAGTTTTGGGGCAAGAGACCCAGTACTTC. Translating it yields CASSLRVLGQETQYF.

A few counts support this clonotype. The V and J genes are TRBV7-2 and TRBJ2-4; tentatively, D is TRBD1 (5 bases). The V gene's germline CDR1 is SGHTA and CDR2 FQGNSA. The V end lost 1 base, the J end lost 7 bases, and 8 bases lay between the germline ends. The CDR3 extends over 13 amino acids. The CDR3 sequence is CASSLERGNIQYF. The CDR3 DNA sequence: TGTGCCAGCAGCTTAGAAAGGGGTAACATTCAGTACTTC.

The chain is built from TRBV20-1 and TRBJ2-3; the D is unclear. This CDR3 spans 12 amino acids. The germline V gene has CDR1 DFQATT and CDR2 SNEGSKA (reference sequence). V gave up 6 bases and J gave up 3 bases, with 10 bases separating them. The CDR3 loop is CSAFLGTDTQYF. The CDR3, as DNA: TGCAGTGCCTTTCTAGGTACAGATACGCAGTATTTT.

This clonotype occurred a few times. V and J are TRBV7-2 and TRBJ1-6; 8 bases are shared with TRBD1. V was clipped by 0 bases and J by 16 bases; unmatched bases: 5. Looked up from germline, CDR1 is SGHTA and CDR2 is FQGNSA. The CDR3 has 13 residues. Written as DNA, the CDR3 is TGTGCCAGCAGCTTAGCTCAGACAGGGGCACTCCACTTT. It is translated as CASSLAQTGALHF.

CDR3 amino acids: CASSPVDGPETQYF. DNA of the CDR3: TGTGCCAGCTCACCGGTCGACGGTCCGGAGACCCAGTACTTC. The V and J genes are TRBV18 and TRBJ2-5, with no clear D. Trimming cost V 3 bases and J 5 bases, with 13 bases left between them. The CDR3 consists of 14 residues. Germline CDR1 KGHSH, CDR2 LQKENI.

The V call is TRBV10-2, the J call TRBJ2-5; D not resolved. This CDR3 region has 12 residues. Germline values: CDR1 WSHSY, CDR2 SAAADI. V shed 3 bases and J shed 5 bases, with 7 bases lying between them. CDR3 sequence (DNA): TGCGCCAGCAGTGAAACTCGGGAGACCCAGTACTTC. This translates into CASSETRETQYF.

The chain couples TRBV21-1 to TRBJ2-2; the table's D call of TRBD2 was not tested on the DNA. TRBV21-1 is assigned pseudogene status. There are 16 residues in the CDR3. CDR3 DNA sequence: TGTGCCAGCAGCAAAGGGAATGGGAGGAGAACCGGGGAGCTGTTTTTT. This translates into CASSKGNGRRTGELFF.

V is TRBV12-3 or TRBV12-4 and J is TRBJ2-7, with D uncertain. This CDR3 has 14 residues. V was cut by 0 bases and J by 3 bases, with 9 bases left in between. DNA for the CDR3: TGTGCCAGCAGTTTAGCGGGTAGGGACTACGAGCAGTACTTC. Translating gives CASSLAGRDYEQYF.

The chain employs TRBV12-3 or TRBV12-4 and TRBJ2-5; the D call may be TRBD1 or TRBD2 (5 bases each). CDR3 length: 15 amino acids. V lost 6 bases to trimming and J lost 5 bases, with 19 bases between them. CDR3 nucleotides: TGTGCCAGCAGCCGGGGAGACAGATGGGGGGAGACCCAGTACTTC. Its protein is CASSRGDRWGETQYF.

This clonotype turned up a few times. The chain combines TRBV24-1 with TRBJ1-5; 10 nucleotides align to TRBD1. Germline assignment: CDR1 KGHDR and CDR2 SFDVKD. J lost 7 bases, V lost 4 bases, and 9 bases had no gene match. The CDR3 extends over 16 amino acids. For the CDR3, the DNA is TGTGCCACCAGTGACCCCGGACAGGGGGAACGGCAGCCCCAGCATTTT. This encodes CATSDPGQGERQPQHF.